Listed below are T cell receptor beta chains from one sample, sequenced in a study of shared clonotypes between healthy human individuals. Using immunoSEQ multiplex PCR, the repertoire was profiled, and TCRdb retains in-frame clones only, with some absent. The top ten hold roughly 1.7% of the sample, which has about 1.9 million clones, about 93% seen once. The material sequenced was naive CD8+ T cells from PBMCs. These receptors originate from a man younger than 35 in good health. Some clones in this sample may be carry-over from other donors' samples. Each CDR3 is given with its conserved first and last residue. The order of the fields is J gene, D gene, clone size, V gene, CDR3 protein, CDR3 DNA. D genes are given only for firm matches. Size is omitted from some rows. Given values are once, few, many or a class for expanded clones.

TRBJ2-3	TRBD2	.	TRBV27	CASSLSAGAATDTQYF	TGTGCCAGCAGTTTATCGGCGGGAGCGGCGACAGATACGCAGTATTTT
TRBJ1-1	.	.	TRBV7-9	CASSFISAVNTEAFF	TGTGCCAGCAGCTTTATCTCAGCCGTGAACACTGAAGCTTTCTTT
TRBJ1-3	.	.	TRBV9	CASSVGTASGNTIYF	TGTGCCAGCAGCGTAGGGACAGCGTCTGGAAACACCATATATTTT
TRBJ2-1	TRBD1	.	TRBV6-6	CASSLGTGVNEQFF	TGTGCCAGCAGTCTTGGGACAGGGGTGAATGAGCAGTTCTTC
TRBJ1-2	.	.	TRBV10-3	CAISESGLKDYGYTF	TGTGCCATCAGTGAGTCGGGACTTAAAGATTATGGCTACACCTTC
TRBJ1-4	.	.	TRBV28	CASSPREGTNEKLFF	TGTGCCAGCAGTCCCAGGGAGGGCACTAATGAAAAACTGTTTTTT
TRBJ2-2	.	.	TRBV5-6	CASSLAGDYTGELFF	TGTGCCAGCAGCTTGGCAGGAGACTACACCGGGGAGCTGTTTTTT
TRBJ2-5	.	.	TRBV28	CASSLIGNPQETQYF	TGTGCCAGCAGTTTAATTGGGAATCCTCAAGAGACCCAGTACTTC
TRBJ1-2	.	.	TRBV4-1	CASSQFNLGRVAYGYTF	TGCGCCAGCAGCCAATTCAATCTGGGCAGGGTAGCCTATGGCTACACCTTC
TRBJ2-1	TRBD2	.	TRBV28	CASSFQREFQNEQFF	TGTGCCAGCTCTTTTCAGCGGGAGTTTCAGAATGAGCAGTTCTTC
TRBJ2-7	.	.	TRBV5-1	CASSPTGSEQYF	TGCGCCAGCAGCCCAACAGGTAGCGAGCAGTACTTC
TRBJ2-6	.	.	TRBV7-2	CASSFWGSGANVLTF	TGTGCCAGCAGCTTTTGGGGCTCTGGGGCCAACGTCCTGACTTTC
TRBJ1-2	TRBD1	.	TRBV7-9	CASSPPGTGDGYTF	TGTGCCAGCAGCCCACCTGGGACAGGGGATGGCTACACCTTC
TRBJ2-5	TRBD1	.	TRBV27	CASSFGQGAAETQYF	TGTGCCAGCAGTTTCGGACAGGGGGCTGCAGAGACCCAGTACTTC
TRBJ2-1	.	.	TRBV7-9	CASSFMGTANNEQFF	TGTGCCAGCAGCTTCATGGGGACGGCTAACAATGAGCAGTTCTTC
TRBJ2-7	TRBD1	.	TRBV6-5	CASSYRTGALYEQYF	TGTGCCAGCAGTTATCGGACAGGGGCCCTCTACGAGCAGTACTTC
TRBJ2-5	.	.	TRBV6-5	CASSPWTEPPETQYF	TGTGCCAGCAGTCCTTGGACAGAACCGCCGGAGACCCAGTACTTC
TRBJ2-2	.	.	TRBV27	CATGYNTGELFF	TGTGCCACCGGATACAACACCGGGGAGCTGTTTTTT
TRBJ2-2	.	.	TRBV19	CASMENTGELFF	TGTGCCAGTATGGAGAACACCGGGGAGCTGTTTTTT
TRBJ2-7	TRBD1	.	TRBV7-8	CASTGDSSYEQYF	TGTGCCAGCACCGGGGACAGCTCCTACGAGCAGTACTTC
TRBJ2-2	.	.	TRBV15	CATLVRGTGELFF	TGTGCCACCCTAGTTCGCGGCACCGGGGAGCTGTTTTTT
TRBJ2-1	.	.	TRBV25-1	CASSEYLETEGRGEQFF	TGTGCCAGCAGTGAATACTTGGAGACAGAAGGACGGGGTGAGCAGTTCTTC
TRBJ2-1	.	.	TRBV7-6	CASSLDRETMLHEQFF	TGTGCCAGCAGCTTAGACCGGGAGACAATGCTCCATGAGCAGTTCTTC
TRBJ2-5	TRBD2	.	TRBV28	CASSLTSGRGFETQYF	TGTGCCAGCAGTTTGACTAGCGGGAGAGGGTTCGAGACCCAGTACTTC
TRBJ1-2	.	.	TRBV5-1	CASSLKSAGSGYTF	TGCGCCAGCAGCTTAAAATCAGCAGGGAGTGGCTACACCTTC
TRBJ2-7	.	.	TRBV4-1	CASSPGPAYEQYF	TGCGCCAGCAGCCCGGGACCTGCCTACGAGCAGTACTTC
TRBJ2-1	.	once	TRBV6-4	CASSEPGVGQFF	TGTGCCAGCAGTGAACCGGGTGTGGGGCAGTTCTTC
TRBJ2-7	.	.	TRBV11-3	CASSLAVGEEQYF	TGTGCCAGCAGCTTAGCGGTCGGGGAGGAACAGTACTTC
TRBJ2-6	.	.	TRBV11-2	CASSLVFSTTAGANVLTF	TGTGCCAGCAGCTTAGTATTTTCGACGACAGCTGGGGCCAACGTCCTGACTTTC
TRBJ2-1	TRBD2	.	TRBV11-2	CASSLGGRAMDEQFF	TGTGCCAGCAGCTTAGGCGGGAGGGCCATGGATGAGCAGTTCTTC